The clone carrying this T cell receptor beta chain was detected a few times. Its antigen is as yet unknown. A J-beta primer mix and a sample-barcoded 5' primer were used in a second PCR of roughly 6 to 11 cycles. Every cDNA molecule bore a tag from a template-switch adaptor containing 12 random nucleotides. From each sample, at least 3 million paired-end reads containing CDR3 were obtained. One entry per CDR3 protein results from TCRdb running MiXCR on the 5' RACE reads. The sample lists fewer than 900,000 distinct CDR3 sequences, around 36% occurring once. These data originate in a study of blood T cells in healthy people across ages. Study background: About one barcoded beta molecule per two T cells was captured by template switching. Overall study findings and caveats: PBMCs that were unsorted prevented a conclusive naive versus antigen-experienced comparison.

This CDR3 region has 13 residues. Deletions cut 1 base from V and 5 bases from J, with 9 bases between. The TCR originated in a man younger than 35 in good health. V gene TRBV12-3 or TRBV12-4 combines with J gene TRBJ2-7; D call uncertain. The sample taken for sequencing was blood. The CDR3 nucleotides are TGTGCCAGCAGTTTAGGTAAGAGGCACGAGCAGTACTTC. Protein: CASSLGKRHEQYF.